Listed below are T cell receptor beta chains from one sample, sequenced in a study of shared clonotypes between healthy human individuals. Some clones are missing from TCRdb's copy, which holds only in-frame ones; the method was immunoSEQ multiplex PCR. The sample lists about 1.5 million clones; approximately 98% were seen once. Sample: naive CD4+ T cells sorted from blood. The receptor set was obtained from a man aged 25-45 years in good health. The CDR3 runs from the conserved cysteine through the conserved F or W. The order of the fields is CDR3 DNA, CDR3 protein, V gene, D gene, clone size, J gene. D genes are given only for firm matches. Some rows mark clone size as missing; the rest say once, few, many or name a class of expanded clone.

DNA: TGCGCCAGCAGCGGCCCCGACAGGGGTTTCCACGAGCAGTACTTC
CDR3: CASSGPDRGFHEQYF
V: TRBV5-1
D: TRBD1
size: -
J: TRBJ2-7

DNA: TGTGCCAGCAGCTGGGCGGGACAGGGAAGTTTCGGGGAGCTGTTTTTT
CDR3: CASSWAGQGSFGELFF
V: TRBV5-6
D: TRBD1
size: -
J: TRBJ2-2

DNA: TGTGCCAGCAGCTTAAATCGGGGGTGGCAAGAGACCCAGTACTTC
CDR3: CASSLNRGWQETQYF
V: TRBV7-3
D: -
size: -
J: TRBJ2-5

DNA: TGTGCCAGCAGCTTAGGACCGAACTACAATGAGCAGTTCTTC
CDR3: CASSLGPNYNEQFF
V: TRBV11-2
D: -
size: -
J: TRBJ2-1

DNA: TGTGCCAGTAGTCCGACTGTCGTGCGGTCCTACAATGAGCAGTTCTTC
CDR3: CASSPTVVRSYNEQFF
V: TRBV19
D: -
size: -
J: TRBJ2-1

DNA: TGCAGCGTTGCTAGACAGGGAAGGACTGAAGCTTTCTTT
CDR3: CSVARQGRTEAFF
V: TRBV29-1
D: TRBD1
size: -
J: TRBJ1-1

DNA: TGTGCCAGCAGCCAAGGACAGAGCACCGGGGAGCTGTTTTTT
CDR3: CASSQGQSTGELFF
V: TRBV5-4
D: -
size: -
J: TRBJ2-2

DNA: TGTGCCAGCAGCTTAATGACAGGGGCGAAGGTATACTATGGCTACACCTTC
CDR3: CASSLMTGAKVYYGYTF
V: TRBV7-8
D: TRBD1
size: -
J: TRBJ1-2

DNA: TGTGCCAGCAGCCGACAGGGAAAAAACATTCAGTACTTC
CDR3: CASSRQGKNIQYF
V: TRBV28
D: TRBD1
size: -
J: TRBJ2-4

DNA: TGTGCCAGCAGCTTGGGACAGGGGCGGGAGCCCCAGCATTTT
CDR3: CASSLGQGREPQHF
V: TRBV7-3
D: TRBD1
size: -
J: TRBJ1-5

DNA: TGTGCCAGCAGTCCCCCGAGGGGGCCCTACACCTTC
CDR3: CASSPPRGPYTF
V: TRBV28
D: TRBD1
size: -
J: TRBJ1-2

DNA: TGCGCCAGCAGTCGGGACAGGGACAACTATGGCTACACCTTC
CDR3: CASSRDRDNYGYTF
V: TRBV23-1
D: TRBD1
size: -
J: TRBJ1-2

DNA: TGTGCCAGCAGCTTGATGCAAGAGACCCAGTACTTC
CDR3: CASSLMQETQYF
V: TRBV5-5
D: -
size: -
J: TRBJ2-5

DNA: TGTGCCAGCAAACGGTACGAGCAGTACTTC
CDR3: CASKRYEQYF
V: TRBV27
D: -
size: -
J: TRBJ2-7

DNA: TGTGCCAGCAGCGAAGAAGCGGGTAAAAACATTCAGTACTTC
CDR3: CASSEEAGKNIQYF
V: TRBV25-1
D: -
size: once
J: TRBJ2-4

DNA: TGTGCCAGCAGGGTAGCGTCCACGACAGTCCACGAGCAGTACTTC
CDR3: CASRVASTTVHEQYF
V: TRBV28
D: -
size: -
J: TRBJ2-7